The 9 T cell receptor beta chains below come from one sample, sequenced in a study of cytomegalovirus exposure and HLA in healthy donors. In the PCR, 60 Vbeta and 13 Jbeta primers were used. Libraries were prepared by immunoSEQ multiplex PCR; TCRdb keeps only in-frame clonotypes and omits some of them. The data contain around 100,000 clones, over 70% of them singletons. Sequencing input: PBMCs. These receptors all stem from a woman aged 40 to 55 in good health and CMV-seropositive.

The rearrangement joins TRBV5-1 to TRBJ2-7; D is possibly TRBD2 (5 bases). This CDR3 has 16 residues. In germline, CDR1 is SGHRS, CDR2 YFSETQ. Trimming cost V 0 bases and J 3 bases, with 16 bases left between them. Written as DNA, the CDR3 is TGCGCCAGCAGCTTGGTCGGTGGGTCGGGAATCTACGAGCAGTACTTC. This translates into CASSLVGGSGIYEQYF.

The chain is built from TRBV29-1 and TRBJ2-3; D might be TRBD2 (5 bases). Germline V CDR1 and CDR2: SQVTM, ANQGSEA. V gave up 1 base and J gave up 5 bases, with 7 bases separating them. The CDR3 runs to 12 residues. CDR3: CSVEGTQDTQYF. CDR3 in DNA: TGCAGCGTTGAAGGGACTCAAGATACGCAGTATTTT.

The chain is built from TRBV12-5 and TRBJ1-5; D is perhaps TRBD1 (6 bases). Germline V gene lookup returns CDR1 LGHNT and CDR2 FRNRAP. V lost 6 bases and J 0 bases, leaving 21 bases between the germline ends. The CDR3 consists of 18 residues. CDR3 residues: CASGHEGKTGNSNQPQHF. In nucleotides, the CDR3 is TGTGCTAGTGGCCATGAAGGTAAGACAGGCAATAGCAATCAGCCCCAGCATTTT.

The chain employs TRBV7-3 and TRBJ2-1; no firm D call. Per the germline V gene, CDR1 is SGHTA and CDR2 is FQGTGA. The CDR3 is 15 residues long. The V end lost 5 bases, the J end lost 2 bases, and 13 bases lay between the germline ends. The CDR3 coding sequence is TGTGCCAGCAGCCCCCGCGCGCTAACCTACAATGAGCAGTTCTTC. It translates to CASSPRALTYNEQFF. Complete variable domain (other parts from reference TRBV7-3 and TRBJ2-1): GAGVSQTPSNKVTEKGKYVELRCDPISGHTALYWYRQSLGQGPEFLIYFQGTGAADDSGLPNDRFFAVRPEGSVSTLKIQRTERGDSAVYLCASSPRALTYNEQFFGPGTRLTVL.

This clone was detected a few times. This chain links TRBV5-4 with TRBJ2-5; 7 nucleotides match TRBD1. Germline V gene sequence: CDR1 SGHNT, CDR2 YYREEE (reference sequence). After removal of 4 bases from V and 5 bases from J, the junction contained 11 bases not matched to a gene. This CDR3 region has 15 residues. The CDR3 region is CASSLVFRGRETQYF. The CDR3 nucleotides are TGTGCCAGCAGCCTCGTGTTTAGGGGGCGGGAGACCCAGTACTTC.

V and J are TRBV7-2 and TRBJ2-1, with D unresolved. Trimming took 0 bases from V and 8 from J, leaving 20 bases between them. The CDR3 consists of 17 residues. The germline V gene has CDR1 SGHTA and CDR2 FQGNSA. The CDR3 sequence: CASSLAQYAESVDEQFF. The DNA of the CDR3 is TGTGCCAGCAGCTTAGCGCAGTATGCGGAATCTGTCGATGAGCAGTTCTTC.

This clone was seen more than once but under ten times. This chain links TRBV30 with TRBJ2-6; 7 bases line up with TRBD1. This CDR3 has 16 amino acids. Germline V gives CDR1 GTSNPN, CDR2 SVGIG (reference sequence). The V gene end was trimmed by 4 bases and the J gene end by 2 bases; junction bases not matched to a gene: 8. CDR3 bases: TGTGCCTGGAAGAGCAAGGGGGCGGCTGGGGCCAACGTCCTGACTTTC. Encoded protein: CAWKSKGAAGANVLTF.

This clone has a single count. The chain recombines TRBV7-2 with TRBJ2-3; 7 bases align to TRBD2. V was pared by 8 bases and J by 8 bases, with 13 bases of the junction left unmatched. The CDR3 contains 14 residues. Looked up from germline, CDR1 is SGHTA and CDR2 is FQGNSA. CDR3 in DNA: TGTGCCAGCTCCCGTGGCGGGGGAGGGGCTACGCAGTATTTT. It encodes CASSRGGGGATQYF.

Here the CDR3 DNA reads TGTGCCAGCAGCAAAGAACGTAGCGGGGGGTGCTCCTACAATGAGCAGTTCTTC. Translation: CASSKERSGGCSYNEQFF. The rearrangement joins TRBV21-1 to TRBJ2-1; TRBD2, the table's D call, lacks a check against the DNA. TRBV21-1 is a listed pseudogene. The length of the CDR3 is 18 residues.